Listed below are T cell receptor beta chains from one sample, sequenced in a study of blood T cell repertoires in COVID-19. TCRdb keeps only in-frame clones here, not all; method: immunoSEQ multiplex PCR. Among a few hundred thousand clones listed, more than 70% were seen once. The material sequenced was PBMCs or T cells enriched from blood (not recorded which). These receptors were taken from a woman aged 60-75 years in a cohort exposed to, infected with or recovered from COVID-19 (not recorded which). Each CDR3 is given with its conserved first and last residue. A D gene is named only where the DNA matches it firmly. Clone size appears in some rows only: once, few, many, or a class for an expanded clone.

D,V,J,size,CDR3,DNA
TRBD1,TRBV5-8,TRBJ1-6,-,CASSPSGGFNNSPLHF,TGTGCCAGCAGCCCATCAGGGGGATTTAATAATTCACCCCTCCACTTT
-,TRBV11-2,TRBJ2-3,-,CASSVTGSDTQYF,TGTGCCAGCAGCGTCACAGGGTCAGATACGCAGTATTTT
-,TRBV18,TRBJ2-1,once,CASSPPFVERRKDNEQFF,TGTGCCAGCTCACCACCTTTTGTGGAGCGGAGGAAGGACAATGAGCAGTTCTTC
-,TRBV12-3/TRBV12-4,TRBJ2-7,-,CASSLSGYEQYF,TGTGCCAGCAGTTTGTCAGGGTACGAGCAGTACTTC
-,TRBV15,TRBJ2-7,once,CATSRGLGSYEQYF,TGTGCCACCAGCAGAGGACTAGGCTCCTACGAGCAGTACTTC
-,TRBV9,TRBJ2-7,-,CASSVEVGTRSYEQYF,TGTGCCAGCAGCGTAGAGGTCGGAACTAGGTCCTACGAGCAGTACTTC
-,TRBV11-2,TRBJ2-7,-,CASSLDSTTYEQYF,TGTGCCAGCAGCTTAGACAGTACTACCTACGAGCAGTACTTC
-,TRBV7-2,TRBJ2-2,-,CASSSPRGSTAGELFF,TGTGCCAGCAGCTCCCCTCGGGGGAGTACGGCCGGGGAGCTGTTTTTT
-,TRBV24-1,TRBJ2-1,-,CATSIAQAGPGEQFF,TGTGCCACCAGTATCGCACAGGCTGGGCCTGGTGAGCAGTTCTTC
-,TRBV4-1,TRBJ1-2,-,CASSQDLTGGAAGYTF,TGCGCCAGCAGCCAAGATCTTACGGGGGGGGCCGCTGGCTACACCTTC
TRBD1,TRBV28,TRBJ1-2,-,CASSTNRGPNYGYTF,TGTGCCAGCAGTACAAACAGGGGGCCGAACTATGGCTACACCTTC
-,TRBV12-5,TRBJ2-3,-,CASGAGHTDTQYF,TGTGCTAGTGGAGCGGGACACACAGATACGCAGTATTTT
-,TRBV29-1,TRBJ1-4,-,CSVRDEKLFF,TGCAGCGTCCGAGATGAAAAACTGTTTTTT
TRBD2,TRBV6-2/TRBV6-3,TRBJ2-7,-,CASSGLAGEGSYEQYF,TGTGCCAGCAGTGGCCTAGCGGGAGAGGGCTCCTACGAGCAGTACTTC
TRBD2,TRBV7-3,TRBJ2-3,-,CASSLAGVGTDTQYF,TGTGCCAGCAGTCTAGCGGGAGTAGGCACAGATACGCAGTATTTT
TRBD1,TRBV6-5,TRBJ1-2,-,CASSYDLGQAYMGYTF,TGTGCCAGCAGTTACGACCTCGGACAGGCCTATATGGGCTACACCTTC
-,TRBV18,TRBJ2-2,-,CASSPRSPGQTNTGELFF,TGTGCCAGCTCACCGCGGTCCCCGGGACAAACGAACACCGGGGAGCTGTTTTTT
-,TRBV7-9,TRBJ1-4,-,CASSRTTDSTNEKLFF,TGTGCCAGCAGCCGGACGACAGATTCAACTAATGAAAAACTGTTTTTT
-,TRBV6-5,TRBJ1-1,-,CASSPDSNTEAFF,TGTGCCAGCAGTCCGGACTCTAACACTGAAGCTTTCTTT
-,TRBV9,TRBJ1-6,-,CASSVVAENSPLHF,TGTGCCAGCAGCGTAGTAGCGGAGAATTCACCCCTCCACTTT
TRBD2,TRBV19,TRBJ2-3,-,CASSRAGKALDTQYF,TGTGCCAGTAGTAGAGCGGGAAAGGCACTAGATACGCAGTATTTT
TRBD1,TRBV12-3/TRBV12-4,TRBJ1-2,-,CASRRDRDYGYTF,TGTGCCAGCAGACGGGACAGGGACTATGGCTACACCTTC
-,TRBV7-8,TRBJ1-3,few,CASSLEPSGNTIYF,TGTGCCAGCAGCTTAGAGCCTTCTGGAAACACCATATATTTT
-,TRBV7-2,TRBJ2-1,-,CASSPDKQQFF,TGTGCCAGCAGCCCCGATAAGCAGCAGTTCTTC
TRBD2,TRBV5-1,TRBJ2-4,once,CASSVGTRTKNIQYF,TGCGCCAGCAGCGTCGGGACTAGAACGAAAAACATTCAGTACTTC
-,TRBV28,TRBJ2-7,-,CASRAGSDEQYF,TGTGCCAGCAGAGCGGGTTCGGACGAGCAGTACTTC
-,TRBV5-1,TRBJ1-1,-,CASSLAGMNTEAFF,TGCGCCAGCAGCTTGGCCGGGATGAACACTGAAGCTTTCTTT
-,TRBV15,TRBJ1-5,-,CATSRVGGEQPQHF,TGTGCCACCAGCAGAGTGGGAGGAGAACAGCCCCAGCATTTT
-,TRBV28,TRBJ2-7,-,CASSSLSQGWDEQYF,TGTGCCAGCAGTTCCCTATCCCAGGGGTGGGACGAGCAGTACTTC
-,TRBV7-9,TRBJ2-1,-,CASTSVDEQFF,TGTGCCAGCACCTCGGTGGATGAGCAGTTCTTC
TRBD1,TRBV19,TRBJ1-2,-,CASSIDRGSEGYTF,TGTGCCAGTAGTATCGACAGGGGATCTGAAGGCTACACCTTC
TRBD2,TRBV7-9,TRBJ2-7,-,CASSLRLTSGSYEQYF,TGTGCCAGCAGCTTACGGCTAACTAGCGGGAGTTACGAGCAGTACTTC
-,TRBV28,TRBJ2-2,-,CASSLGRGTGELFF,TGTGCCAGCAGTTTAGGGCGCGGGACCGGGGAGCTGTTTTTT
TRBD1,TRBV19,TRBJ1-6,-,CASRDSHNSPLHF,TGTGCCAGCCGGGACAGCCATAATTCACCCCTCCACTTT
TRBD2,TRBV27,TRBJ2-7,once,CASRLAGVSSYEQYF,TGTGCCAGCAGGTTAGCGGGGGTCAGCTCCTACGAGCAGTACTTC
TRBD1,TRBV5-1,TRBJ1-2,-,CASSLVTGGDYGYTF,TGCGCCAGCAGCTTGGTTACAGGGGGTGACTATGGCTACACCTTC
-,TRBV19,TRBJ1-1,-,CASSWQVNTEAFF,TGTGCCAGTAGTTGGCAGGTCAACACTGAAGCTTTCTTT
-,TRBV3-1/TRBV3-2,TRBJ1-5,-,CASSQDRGSNQPQHF,TGTGCCAGCAGCCAAGACAGGGGAAGCAATCAGCCCCAGCATTTT
TRBD1,TRBV2,TRBJ1-4,-,CASRPLTGGREKLFF,TGTGCCAGCAGGCCATTGACAGGGGGACGGGAAAAACTGTTTTTT
-,TRBV5-1,TRBJ2-7,-,CASSLGSGVHQYF,TGCGCCAGCAGCTTGGGGTCCGGGGTTCATCAGTACTTC
TRBD2,TRBV3-1/TRBV3-2,TRBJ2-7,-,CASSQVGLSYEQYF,TGTGCCAGCAGCCAAGTGGGACTATCCTACGAGCAGTACTTC
TRBD1,TRBV7-6,TRBJ1-5,-,CASSLQRDRGQNQPQHF,TGTGCCAGCAGCTTACAGAGGGACAGGGGGCAAAATCAGCCCCAGCATTTT
-,TRBV27,TRBJ2-2,-,CASSLRFPGELFF,TGTGCCAGCAGTCTTCGTTTCCCCGGGGAGCTGTTTTTT
TRBD2,TRBV6-2/TRBV6-3,TRBJ2-1,-,CASSPSGSTYNEQFF,TGTGCCAGCAGCCCTAGCGGGAGTACTTACAATGAGCAGTTCTTC
-,TRBV7-2,TRBJ2-1,-,CASSPSGGSSYNEQFF,TGTGCCAGCAGCCCCAGTGGGGGGAGCTCCTACAATGAGCAGTTCTTC
-,TRBV5-1,TRBJ1-6,-,CASSLVQNYNSPLHF,TGCGCCAGCAGCTTGGTACAGAACTATAATTCACCCCTCCACTTT
-,TRBV27,TRBJ1-2,-,CASSRISTGINVDGYTF,TGTGCCAGCAGTCGTATAAGCACAGGGATAAATGTCGATGGCTACACCTTC
-,TRBV28,TRBJ1-5,-,CASSRRTTGSTQPQHF,TGTGCCAGCAGTCGACGAACTACAGGGTCCACTCAGCCCCAGCATTTT
-,TRBV5-1,TRBJ2-3,-,CASSPLAAITDTQYF,TGCGCCAGCAGCCCTTTAGCGGCGATCACAGATACGCAGTATTTT
-,TRBV20-1,TRBJ2-7,-,CSASWPRGSYEQYF,TGCAGTGCTAGTTGGCCACGTGGCTCCTACGAGCAGTACTTC
TRBD2,TRBV19,TRBJ2-7,-,CASSIIPDTSGSYEQYF,TGTGCCAGTAGTATAATTCCAGACACTAGCGGCTCCTACGAGCAGTACTTC
TRBD2,TRBV7-9,TRBJ2-3,-,CASSARLAERVTQYF,TGTGCCAGCAGCGCTAGACTAGCGGAGCGGGTTACGCAGTATTTT